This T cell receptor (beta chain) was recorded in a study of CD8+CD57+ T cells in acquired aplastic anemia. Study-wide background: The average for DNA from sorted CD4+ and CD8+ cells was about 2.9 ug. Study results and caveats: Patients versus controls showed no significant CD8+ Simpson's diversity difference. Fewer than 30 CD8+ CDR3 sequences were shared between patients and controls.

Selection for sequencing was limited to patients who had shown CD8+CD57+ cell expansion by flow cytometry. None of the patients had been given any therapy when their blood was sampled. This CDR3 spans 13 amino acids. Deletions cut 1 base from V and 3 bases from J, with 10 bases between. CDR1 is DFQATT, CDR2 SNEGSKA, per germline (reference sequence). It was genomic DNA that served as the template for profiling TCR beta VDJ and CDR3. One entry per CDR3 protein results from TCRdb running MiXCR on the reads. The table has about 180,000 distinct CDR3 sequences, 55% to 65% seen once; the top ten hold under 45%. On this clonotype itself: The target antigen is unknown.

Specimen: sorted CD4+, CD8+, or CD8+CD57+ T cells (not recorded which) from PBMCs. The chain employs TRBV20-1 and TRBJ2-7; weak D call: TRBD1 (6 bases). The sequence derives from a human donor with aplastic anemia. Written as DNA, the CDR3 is TGCAGTGCTAGAGGAAGGACAGTCTACGAGCAGTACTTC. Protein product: CSARGRTVYEQYF.